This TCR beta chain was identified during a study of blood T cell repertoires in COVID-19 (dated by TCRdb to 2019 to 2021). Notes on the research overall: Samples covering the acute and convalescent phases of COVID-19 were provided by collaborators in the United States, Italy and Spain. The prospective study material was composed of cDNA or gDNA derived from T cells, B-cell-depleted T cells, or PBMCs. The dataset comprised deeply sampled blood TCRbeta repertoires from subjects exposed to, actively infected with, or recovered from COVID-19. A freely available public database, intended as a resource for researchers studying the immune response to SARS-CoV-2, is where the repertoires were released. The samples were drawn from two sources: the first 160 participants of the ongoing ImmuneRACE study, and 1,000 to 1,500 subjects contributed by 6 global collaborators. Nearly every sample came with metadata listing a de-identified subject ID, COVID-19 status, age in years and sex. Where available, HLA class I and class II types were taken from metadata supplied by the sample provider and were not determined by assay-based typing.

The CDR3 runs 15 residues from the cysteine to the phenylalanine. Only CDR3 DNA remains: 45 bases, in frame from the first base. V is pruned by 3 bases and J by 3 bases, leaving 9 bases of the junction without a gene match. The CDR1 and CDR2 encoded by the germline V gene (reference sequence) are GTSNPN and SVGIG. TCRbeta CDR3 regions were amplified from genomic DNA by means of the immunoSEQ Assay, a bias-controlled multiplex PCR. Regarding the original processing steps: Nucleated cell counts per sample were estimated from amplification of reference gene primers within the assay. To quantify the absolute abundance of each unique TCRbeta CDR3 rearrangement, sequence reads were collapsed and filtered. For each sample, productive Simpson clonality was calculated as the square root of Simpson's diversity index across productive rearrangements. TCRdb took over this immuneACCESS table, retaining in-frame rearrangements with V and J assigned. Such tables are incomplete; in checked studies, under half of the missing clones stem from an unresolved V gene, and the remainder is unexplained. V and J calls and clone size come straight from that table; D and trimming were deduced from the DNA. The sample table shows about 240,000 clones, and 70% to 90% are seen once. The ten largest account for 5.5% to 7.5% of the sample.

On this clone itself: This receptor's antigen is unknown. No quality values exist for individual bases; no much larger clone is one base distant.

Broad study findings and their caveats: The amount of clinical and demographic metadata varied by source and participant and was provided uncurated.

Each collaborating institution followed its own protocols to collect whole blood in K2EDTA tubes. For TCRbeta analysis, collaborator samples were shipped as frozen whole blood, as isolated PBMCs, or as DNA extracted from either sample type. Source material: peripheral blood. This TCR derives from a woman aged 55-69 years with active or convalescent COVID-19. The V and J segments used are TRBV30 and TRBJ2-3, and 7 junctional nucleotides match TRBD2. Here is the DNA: TGTGCCTGGAGCTCGGGGGGATATGGTACAGATACGCAGTATTTT. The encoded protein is CAWSSGGYGTDTQYF.